Listed below are T cell receptor beta chains from one sample, sequenced in a study of Graves' ophthalmopathy and Graves' hyperthyroidism. TCRdb passed the multiplex PCR reads through MiXCR, listing each CDR3 protein once. The table shows around 1,000,000 distinct CDR3 sequences, with 36% occurring only once. Sequencing was carried out using peripheral blood or thyroid tissue (not recorded which). The receptors stem from an adult man with Graves' hyperthyroidism. CDR3s include the opening cysteine and the closing phenylalanine or tryptophan. The order of the fields is V gene, J gene, D gene, clone size, CDR3 protein, CDR3 DNA. A D gene is named only where the DNA matches it firmly. Clone size appears in some rows only: once, few, many, or a class for an expanded clone.

TRBV11-2	TRBJ2-7	-	many	CASSSPRDASYEQYF	TGTGCCAGCAGCTCCCCCCGGGACGCCTCCTACGAGCAGTACTTC
TRBV10-3	TRBJ1-2	TRBD1	-	CAISAGQGLNYGYTF	TGTGCCATCAGTGCGGGACAGGGGCTCAACTATGGCTACACCTTC
TRBV2	TRBJ2-7	-	-	CASRAGQSTYEQYF	TGTGCCAGCAGAGCGGGACAGTCAACTTACGAGCAGTACTTC
TRBV5-1	TRBJ1-6	-	many	CASSTLGGGESPLHF	TGCGCCAGCAGCACCCTCGGGGGGGGCGAGTCACCCCTCCACTTT
TRBV7-9	TRBJ1-3	-	-	CASSQGRIHSPGSPF	TGCGCCAGCAGCCAAGGACGGATCCACTCCCCTGGCTCCCCTTTT
TRBV7-9	TRBJ1-4	-	few	CASSDLDIYGDEKLFF	TGTGCCAGCAGCGACTTGGATATTTATGGCGATGAAAAACTGTTTTTT
TRBV5-5	TRBJ1-4	-	few	CASSLDIMGEKLFF	TGTGCCAGCAGCTTAGACATAATGGGGGAAAAACTGTTTTTT
TRBV12-3/TRBV12-4	TRBJ1-5	TRBD1	few	CASKQGAPSNQPQHF	TGTGCCAGCAAACAGGGGGCCCCTAGCAATCAGCCCCAGCATTTT
TRBV20-1	TRBJ2-5	-	many	CSTKGGRGRETQYF	TGCAGTACCAAAGGCGGTCGGGGCAGGGAGACCCAGTACTTC
TRBV15	TRBJ1-2	TRBD1	many	CATSREPGTGFSYGYTF	TGTGCCACCAGCAGGGAACCCGGGACAGGGTTTTCTTATGGCTACACCTTC
TRBV5-6	TRBJ1-4	-	-	CASSSPGRWEKLLF	TGTGCCAGCAGTTCACCGGGCCGGTGGGAAAAACTGCTTTTT
TRBV10-2	TRBJ1-1	-	few	CASSEPGPGWNTEAFF	TGCGCCAGCAGTGAGCCGGGACCGGGGTGGAACACTGAAGCTTTCTTT
TRBV6-2/TRBV6-3	TRBJ2-7	-	few	CASSPRGIGEQYF	TGTGCCAGCAGCCCACGGGGGATCGGCGAGCAGTACTTC
TRBV20-1	TRBJ1-4	-	-	CSARALGQAAEKLFF	TGCAGTGCTAGAGCTCTCGGGCAGGCGGCCGAAAAACTGTTTTTT
TRBV12-3/TRBV12-4	TRBJ1-6	-	many	CASSLSFTNSPLHF	TGTGCCAGCAGTCTTAGCTTTACTAATTCACCCCTCCACTTT
TRBV30	TRBJ1-1	TRBD1	-	CAWRKGQGNTEAFF	TGTGCCTGGAGGAAGGGACAGGGGAACACTGAAGCTTTCTTT
TRBV7-2	TRBJ1-4	-	-	CASRSRTAEGEKLVF	TGTGCCAGCCGCTCCAGGACAGCCGAGGGGGAAAAACTGGTTTTT
TRBV19	TRBJ1-1	TRBD1	many	CASNLNRGRGEAFF	TGTGCCAGCAACCTTAACAGGGGGCGCGGTGAAGCTTTCTTT
TRBV2	TRBJ1-3	-	-	CASSRGELGNTIYF	TGTGCCAGCAGTCGGGGCGAACTTGGAAACACCATATATTTT
TRBV20-1	TRBJ1-1	-	many	CSARESGVRTTEAFF	TGCAGTGCTAGAGAGTCCGGGGTTCGTACCACTGAAGCTTTCTTT
TRBV6-6	TRBJ2-2	-	few	CASRANELGELFF	TGTGCCAGCAGGGCGAATGAGCTCGGGGAGCTGTTTTTT
TRBV11-2	TRBJ2-1	TRBD2	-	CASCGLAGVEQFF	TGTGCCAGCTGCGGACTAGCGGGAGTCGAGCAGTTCTTC
TRBV9	TRBJ2-7	TRBD1	-	CASSPGQGNTPYEQYF	TGTGCCAGCAGCCCGGGACAGGGAAACACGCCCTACGAGCAGTACTTC
TRBV29-1	TRBJ1-4	-	many	CSSREQGSEKLFF	TGCAGCTCCAGGGAACAGGGTAGTGAAAAACTGTTTTTT
TRBV9	TRBJ1-5	-	many	CASSGEDSSNQPQHF	TGTGCCAGCAGCGGAGAAGACTCAAGCAATCAGCCCCAGCATTTT
TRBV14	TRBJ2-5	-	-	CASSQEVF	TGTGCCAGCAGCCAAGAGGTATTC
TRBV2	TRBJ1-5	TRBD1	few	CASRRDRDNQPQHF	TGTGCCAGCAGGAGGGACAGGGACAATCAGCCCCAGCATTTT
TRBV15	TRBJ2-7	-	-	CATSSPGRGAYEQYF	TGTGCCACCAGCAGTCCAGGCAGGGGGGCCTACGAGCAGTACTTC
TRBV6-6	TRBJ2-7	TRBD2	many	CASSPQAGGRTYEQYF	TGTGCCAGCAGTCCCCAGGCGGGGGGGAGGACCTACGAGCAGTACTTC
TRBV15	TRBJ1-5	-	-	CATSSDRLGNQPQHF	TGTGCCACCAGCAGTGACAGACTGGGCAATCAGCCCCAGCATTTT
TRBV7-2	TRBJ1-4	-	few	CASSLDPPGATNEKLFF	TGTGCCAGCAGCTTAGACCCACCCGGAGCAACTAATGAAAAACTGTTTTTT
TRBV7-2	TRBJ2-5	-	many	CASSLHEETQYF	TGTGCCAGCAGCTTACACGAAGAGACCCAGTACTTC
TRBV2	TRBJ1-4	TRBD1	-	CASNDPGQGPRDEKLFF	TGTGCCAGCAACGATCCGGGACAGGGGCCCCGGGATGAAAAACTGTTTTTT
TRBV2	TRBJ1-2	-	-	CASSSTVEGYTF	TGTGCCAGCAGTTCGACAGTGGAGGGCTACACCTTC
TRBV10-3	TRBJ1-2	-	-	CASKGVGLDGYTF	TGTGCCAGTAAGGGGGTCGGACTGGATGGCTACACCTTC
TRBV6-5	TRBJ1-4	-	few	CASSYGTDPNEKLFF	TGTGCCAGCAGTTATGGGACGGATCCAAATGAAAAACTGTTTTTT
TRBV12-3/TRBV12-4	TRBJ1-4	TRBD1	-	CASSYDRGRNEKLFF	TGTGCCAGCAGTTACGACAGGGGGCGTAATGAAAAACTGTTTTTT
TRBV7-2	TRBJ1-2	-	few	CASSVPETGRDGYTF	TGTGCCAGCAGCGTACCCGAGACAGGTCGTGATGGCTACACCTTC
TRBV10-3	TRBJ2-7	TRBD1	-	CAISDATGYYEQYF	TGTGCCATCAGTGATGCGACAGGGTACTACGAGCAGTACTTC
TRBV7-2	TRBJ1-2	-	-	CASSPNRDYGYTF	TGTGCCAGCAGCCCAAATCGGGACTATGGCTACACCTTC
TRBV19	TRBJ1-2	TRBD1	few	CASSEFGTGYGYTF	TGTGCCAGTAGTGAATTTGGGACAGGTTATGGCTACACCTTC
TRBV15	TRBJ2-5	-	-	CATSSFGPAETQYF	TGTGCCACCAGCAGTTTCGGGCCTGCGGAGACCCAGTACTTC
TRBV29-1	TRBJ2-7	-	-	CSVAQGTHEQYF	TGCAGCGTCGCCCAGGGTACCCACGAGCAGTACTTC
TRBV29-1	TRBJ2-7	TRBD1	many	CSVEDRDRGYEQYF	TGCAGCGTTGAAGACCGGGACAGAGGCTACGAGCAGTACTTC
TRBV11-2	TRBJ1-6	-	many	CASSRGGPGQNSPLHF	TGTGCCAGCAGCCGGGGAGGTCCCGGGCAGAATTCACCCCTCCACTTT
TRBV6-1	TRBJ2-7	-	-	CASSDPSETPYEQYF	TGTGCCAGCAGTGACCCTAGCGAGACTCCCTACGAGCAGTACTTC
TRBV29-1	TRBJ2-7	TRBD1	-	CAWNGGQGYEQYF	TGTGCCTGGAACGGGGGACAGGGATACGAGCAGTACTTC
TRBV7-7	TRBJ2-5	-	many	CASSPEVGSSTQYF	TGTGCCAGCAGCCCGGAGGTGGGTTCATCGACCCAGTACTTC
TRBV29-1	TRBJ1-5	-	many	CSVRGDDQPQHF	TGCAGCGTTCGAGGGGACGATCAGCCCCAGCATTTT
TRBV7-6	TRBJ1-5	-	-	CASSSSEAEPQHF	TGTGCCAGCAGCTCCTCGGAGGCGGAGCCCCAGCATTTT
TRBV12-3/TRBV12-4	TRBJ1-6	TRBD1	many	CASSDREGSPLHF	TGCGCCAGCAGTGACAGGGAAGGTTCACCCCTCCACTTT
TRBV7-9	TRBJ1-2	-	many	CASSWRGTTDYGYTF	TGTGCCAGCAGCTGGCGGGGCACTACTGACTATGGCTACACCTTC
TRBV4-2	TRBJ2-7	TRBD2	-	CASSQVLLAGGEQYF	TGTGCCAGCAGCCAAGTTTTACTAGCGGGTGGAGAGCAGTACTTC
TRBV2	TRBJ2-2	TRBD1	-	CASINRDRGTGELFF	TGTGCCAGCATTAACCGGGACAGAGGGACCGGGGAGCTGTTTTTT
TRBV7-9	TRBJ1-4	-	-	CASSSIAPGLGGKLFF	TGTGCCAGCAGCTCAATTGCCCCGGGACTGGGGGGAAAACTGTTTTTT
TRBV20-1	TRBJ2-7	TRBD2	many	CSARNRGRASYEQYF	TGCAGTGCTAGGAATCGCGGGAGGGCCTCCTACGAGCAGTACTTC
TRBV25-1	TRBJ2-5	-	-	CACSARGGTKETQYF	-
TRBV9	TRBJ2-7	-	once	CASSEQGLSNEQYF	TGTGCCAGCAGCGAGCAGGGGCTGTCTAACGAGCAGTACTTC